This passage covers 9 T cell receptor beta chains from one sample sequenced in a study of blood T cells in healthy people across ages. A J-beta primer mix and a sample-barcoded 5' primer were used in a second PCR of about 7 to 12 cycles. One entry per CDR3 protein results from TCRdb running MiXCR on the 5' RACE reads. The sample records about 730,000 distinct CDR3 sequences, approximately 43% being singletons. Sequences were obtained from blood. These receptors came from a woman in her sixties in good health.

The V and J genes are TRBV5-1 and TRBJ1-1, with TRBD1 as a possible D gene (5 bases). Germline CDR1 reads SGHRS; CDR2 reads YFSETQ. Trimming took 4 bases from V and 3 from J, leaving 13 bases between them. The CDR3 spans 14 residues. CDR3 coding DNA: TGCGCCAGCAGCCTGGGGGACTGGGACACTGAAGCTTTCTTT. Translation gives CASSLGDWDTEAFF.

Of note for this clonotype: A junction end diverges from the germline sequence, so it may reflect a read error. The V gene is TRBV27, the J gene TRBJ2-1; TRBD2 matches at 10 bases. Germline CDR1 MNHEY, CDR2 SMNVEV (reference sequence). There are 18 residues in the CDR3. Here the CDR3 reads CAGSFGPLTSGTYNEQFF. CDR3 nucleotide sequence: TGTGCCGGCAGTTTCGGGCCCCTCACTAGCGGGACCTACAATGAGCAGTTCTTC.

To note about this clonotype: At one end, the junction sequence differs from germline, possibly due to a read error. V is TRBV7-3 and J is TRBJ1-1; D remains unclear. CDR1 and CDR2 (germline): SGHTA, FQGTGA. The CDR3 runs 15 residues. CDR3 protein: CASSLTSGLNTEAFF. The CDR3 DNA reads TGCGCCAGCAGCTTAACTTCGGGGTTGAACACTGAAGCTTTCTTT.

This sequence joins TRBV5-5 and TRBJ1-6; the D is unclear. Per the germline V gene, CDR1 is SGHKS and CDR2 is YYEKEE (reference sequence). V lost 3 bases to trimming and J lost 9 bases, with 16 bases between them. This CDR3 has 15 amino acids. CDR3 bases: TGTGCCAGCAGCTACCAGGTCCCAGTGGTTTCACCCCTCCACTTT. It specifies CASSYQVPVVSPLHF.

J is TRBJ1-6 and V is TRBV20-1; 10 positions match TRBD1. The CDR3 contains 14 residues. Germline V lookup: CDR1 DFQATT, CDR2 SNEGSKA (reference sequence). The V gene end was trimmed by 6 bases and the J gene end by 10 bases; junction bases not matched to a gene: 9. CDR3 nucleotides: TGCAGTGCCTCCCGGGACAGGGGTTTCTCACCCCTCCACTTT. Amino acid sequence: CSASRDRGFSPLHF.

This clonotype was observed a few times. The V gene is TRBV15, the J gene TRBJ1-2, with 7 bases fitting TRBD1. Germline V CDR1 and CDR2: LNHNV, YYDKDF (reference sequence). The CDR3 spans 14 residues. V was pared by 8 bases and J by 0 bases, with 6 bases of the junction left unmatched. This CDR3 is CATSTGTANYGYTF. CDR3 in DNA: TGTGCCACCTCAACCGGGACAGCTAACTATGGCTACACCTTC. Together with reference TRBV15 and TRBJ1-2, the CDR3 gives the full variable domain: DAMVIQNPRYQVTQFGKPVTLSCSQTLNHNVMYWYQQKSSQAPKLLFHYYDKDFNNEADTPDNFQSRRPNTSFCFLDIRSPGLGDTAMYLCATSTGTANYGYTFGSGTRLTVV.

This clonotype was observed at least ten times. The CDR3 DNA reads as TGTGCCAGCAGTTACTGGCCGAGCTCCTACGAGCAGTACTTC. This codes for CASSYWPSSYEQYF. This chain uses TRBV6-5 with TRBJ2-7; D not certain. Trimming removed 1 base at V and 0 bases at J, with 7 bases between. The CDR3 has 14 amino acids. Germline-derived CDR1 and CDR2 are MNHEY and SVGAGI.

The chain joins TRBV6-2 or TRBV6-3 to TRBJ2-5; TRBD2 matches at 10 bases. The J call may be mistaken, given a closer DNA end match to TRBJ2-7. The length of the CDR3 is 14 residues. CDR1 MNHEY and CDR2 SVGEGT come from the germline V gene. DNA of the CDR3: TGTGCCAGCAGTGGTCTAGCGGGGGAAGTCGAGCAGTACTTC. Protein product: CASSGLAGEVEQYF.

J is TRBJ2-7 and V is TRBV4-3; D may be TRBD2 (6 bases). Germline V gene lookup returns CDR1 LGHNA and CDR2 YSLEER. V shed 4 bases and J shed 0 bases, with 16 bases lying between them. This CDR3 contains 16 residues. The CDR3 nucleotides read TGCGCCAGCAGCCGAGATGGCGCAGCGGGCTCCTACGAGCAGTACTTC. Amino acid sequence: CASSRDGAAGSYEQYF.